The rows below give T cell receptor beta chains drawn from one sample of a study of radiotherapy plus CTLA-4 blockade in lung cancer. This table comes from immunoSEQ multiplex PCR, and its TCRdb copy is limited to in-frame clones, with some not included. The table includes about 87,000 clones, around 90% detected once. The sequencing here drew on peripheral blood, taken from a patient treated with radiotherapy plus ipilimumab. The receptors here all came from a human donor with non-small cell lung cancer that progressed on radiotherapy plus ipilimumab. CDR3s include the opening cysteine and the closing phenylalanine or tryptophan. The order of the fields is V gene, J gene, clone size, D gene, CDR3 DNA, CDR3 protein. D genes are given only for firm matches. Some rows mark clone size as missing; the rest say once, few, many or name a class of expanded clone.

v_call: TRBV19; j_call: TRBJ1-1; clone_size: .; d_call: TRBD1; cdr3_nt: TGTGCCAGTAGCCGCGACAGGGGAGTGAACACTGAAGCTTTCTTT; cdr3_aa: CASSRDRGVNTEAFF
v_call: TRBV7-9; j_call: TRBJ2-2; clone_size: .; d_call: TRBD1; cdr3_nt: TGTGCCAGCAGCTTAAGGACAGGAAGCACCGGGGAGCTGTTTTTT; cdr3_aa: CASSLRTGSTGELFF
v_call: TRBV5-1; j_call: TRBJ2-7; clone_size: once; d_call: TRBD2; cdr3_nt: TGCGCCAGCAGCTTGGTCGCAGGGGGGACTAGCGGCTCCTACGAGCAGTACTTC; cdr3_aa: CASSLVAGGTSGSYEQYF
v_call: TRBV5-1; j_call: TRBJ2-6; clone_size: .; d_call: TRBD1; cdr3_nt: TGCGCCAGCAGCCCCTCCCGGGACAGTTTTATCCCTGTGGGGGCCAACGTCCTGACTTTC; cdr3_aa: CASSPSRDSFIPVGANVLTF
v_call: TRBV19; j_call: TRBJ2-3; clone_size: .; d_call: .; cdr3_nt: TGTGCCAGTAGTTCCATTCGGACAGCTAGCACAGATACGCAGTATTTT; cdr3_aa: CASSSIRTASTDTQYF
v_call: TRBV30; j_call: TRBJ2-1; clone_size: .; d_call: .; cdr3_nt: TGTGCCTGGAAACAGGCGGGCTCCTACAATGAGCAGTTCTTC; cdr3_aa: CAWKQAGSYNEQFF
v_call: TRBV29-1; j_call: TRBJ2-1; clone_size: .; d_call: .; cdr3_nt: TGCAGCGTAGAGGGACTGTCAAATGAGCAGTTCTTC; cdr3_aa: CSVEGLSNEQFF
v_call: TRBV6-6; j_call: TRBJ2-1; clone_size: few; d_call: .; cdr3_nt: TGTGCCAGCAGTTACGAACGCGGGTCCTACAATGAGCAGTTCTTC; cdr3_aa: CASSYERGSYNEQFF
v_call: TRBV4-2; j_call: TRBJ2-5; clone_size: .; d_call: TRBD1; cdr3_nt: TGTGCCAGCAGCCACGCCACAGGGGTTCAAGAGACCCAGTACTTC; cdr3_aa: CASSHATGVQETQYF
v_call: TRBV5-1; j_call: TRBJ1-1; clone_size: .; d_call: .; cdr3_nt: TGCGCCAGCAGCTTTTCAGGGATAGACACTGAAGCTTTCTTT; cdr3_aa: CASSFSGIDTEAFF
v_call: TRBV10-3; j_call: TRBJ2-3; clone_size: .; d_call: .; cdr3_nt: TGTGCCATCAGAGCGCGGGGGCCTAGCACAGATACGCAGTATTTT; cdr3_aa: CAIRARGPSTDTQYF
v_call: TRBV7-2; j_call: TRBJ2-5; clone_size: few; d_call: TRBD1; cdr3_nt: TGTGCCAGCAGCCGAGGGGGACAGCCTTTGGAGACCCAGTACTTC; cdr3_aa: CASSRGGQPLETQYF
v_call: TRBV28; j_call: TRBJ1-1; clone_size: .; d_call: .; cdr3_nt: TGTGCCAGCGTCGGTGTTTACACTGAAGCTTTCTTT; cdr3_aa: CASVGVYTEAFF
v_call: TRBV28; j_call: TRBJ1-1; clone_size: .; d_call: TRBD1; cdr3_nt: TGTGCCAGCAGTTCGCACCACAGGGGGCGTACTGAAGCTTTCTTT; cdr3_aa: CASSSHHRGRTEAFF
v_call: TRBV29-1; j_call: TRBJ1-1; clone_size: few; d_call: .; cdr3_nt: TGCAGCGGAAAAATGAACACTGAAGCTTTCTTT; cdr3_aa: CSGKMNTEAFF
v_call: TRBV7-2; j_call: TRBJ2-5; clone_size: .; d_call: .; cdr3_nt: TGTGCCAGCAGCTCTGGGGGATGGCAAGAGACCCAGTACTTC; cdr3_aa: CASSSGGWQETQYF
v_call: TRBV4-2; j_call: TRBJ1-2; clone_size: once; d_call: TRBD1; cdr3_nt: TGTGCCAGCAGCCGGGACAGGGGCTTCTATGGCTACACCTTC; cdr3_aa: CASSRDRGFYGYTF
v_call: TRBV6-1; j_call: TRBJ2-3; clone_size: .; d_call: TRBD2; cdr3_nt: TGTGCCAGCAGTGATAGCGGGGGTCGCACAGATACGCAGTATTTT; cdr3_aa: CASSDSGGRTDTQYF
v_call: TRBV7-7; j_call: TRBJ2-5; clone_size: .; d_call: TRBD2; cdr3_nt: TGTGCTAGCAGCCCAGGACTAGCGGGAGCAGAGACCCAGTACTTC; cdr3_aa: CASSPGLAGAETQYF
v_call: TRBV19; j_call: TRBJ2-7; clone_size: .; d_call: TRBD2; cdr3_nt: TGTGCCAGTAGTACAACCTGGGGTAGCGGGAGCGAGCAGTACTTC; cdr3_aa: CASSTTWGSGSEQYF
v_call: TRBV11-2; j_call: TRBJ2-2; clone_size: once; d_call: .; cdr3_nt: TGTGCCAGCAGCCCCCTTATACGCGGGGGCCTAACCGGGGAGCTGTTTTTT; cdr3_aa: CASSPLIRGGLTGELFF
v_call: TRBV5-1; j_call: TRBJ1-1; clone_size: .; d_call: .; cdr3_nt: TGCGCCAGCAGCCAAAACGGGCAGACTGAAGCTTTCTTT; cdr3_aa: CASSQNGQTEAFF
v_call: TRBV9; j_call: TRBJ2-1; clone_size: .; d_call: TRBD2; cdr3_nt: TGTGCCAGCAGCGCCACCGGGACTAGCGGGATTTATGAGCAGTTCTTC; cdr3_aa: CASSATGTSGIYEQFF
v_call: TRBV5-1; j_call: TRBJ2-5; clone_size: .; d_call: TRBD2; cdr3_nt: TGCGCCAGCAGCATGGCCGGGACTAGGAGAGAGACCCAGTACTTC; cdr3_aa: CASSMAGTRRETQYF
v_call: TRBV7-9; j_call: TRBJ1-4; clone_size: .; d_call: TRBD1; cdr3_nt: TGTGCCAGCAGCTTAGGTGGGGGACAGGGGAATGAAAAACTGTTTTTT; cdr3_aa: CASSLGGGQGNEKLFF
v_call: TRBV6-1; j_call: TRBJ2-3; clone_size: .; d_call: .; cdr3_nt: TGTGCCAGCAGTCGACAGCAATCCACAGATACGCAGTATTTT; cdr3_aa: CASSRQQSTDTQYF
v_call: TRBV7-2; j_call: TRBJ2-3; clone_size: .; d_call: .; cdr3_nt: TGTGCCAGCAGCTTAGTTCGGCTAGCGACTAGCACAGATACGCAGTATTTT; cdr3_aa: CASSLVRLATSTDTQYF
v_call: TRBV11-1; j_call: TRBJ2-7; clone_size: .; d_call: TRBD1; cdr3_nt: TGTGCCAGCAGCTCCCGCTGGACAGGGTACGAGCAGTACTTC; cdr3_aa: CASSSRWTGYEQYF
v_call: TRBV2; j_call: TRBJ1-5; clone_size: once; d_call: .; cdr3_nt: TGTGCCAGCAGTCCGGGGGCTATCCAGCCCCAGCATTTT; cdr3_aa: CASSPGAIQPQHF
v_call: TRBV27; j_call: TRBJ1-6; clone_size: .; d_call: TRBD1; cdr3_nt: TGTGCCAGCAGTTGGGGACAGGGGGGATCCTATAATTCACCCCTCCACTTT; cdr3_aa: CASSWGQGGSYNSPLHF
v_call: TRBV15; j_call: TRBJ2-5; clone_size: .; d_call: .; cdr3_nt: TGTGCCACCAGCAGAGATCCCAGCACGGAGACCCAGTACTTC; cdr3_aa: CATSRDPSTETQYF
v_call: TRBV5-1; j_call: TRBJ2-7; clone_size: .; d_call: TRBD1; cdr3_nt: TGCGCCAGCAGCTTGGATGGGACAGGGCCCTACGAGCAGTACTTC; cdr3_aa: CASSLDGTGPYEQYF
v_call: TRBV18; j_call: TRBJ1-5; clone_size: .; d_call: .; cdr3_nt: TGTGCCAGCTCACCCAGGGCTGGCAATCAGCCCCAGCATTTT; cdr3_aa: CASSPRAGNQPQHF
v_call: TRBV5-4; j_call: TRBJ2-2; clone_size: .; d_call: .; cdr3_nt: TGTGCCAGCAGCTTGGATATCGGGGGGCGCACCGGGGAGCTGTTTTTT; cdr3_aa: CASSLDIGGRTGELFF
v_call: TRBV5-1; j_call: TRBJ2-1; clone_size: .; d_call: .; cdr3_nt: TGCGCCAGCAGCTCGGTGAGCTCCTACAATGAGCAGTTCTTC; cdr3_aa: CASSSVSSYNEQFF
v_call: TRBV28; j_call: TRBJ1-6; clone_size: .; d_call: .; cdr3_nt: TGTGCCAGCAGTGTTCAGAATAATTCACCCCTCCACTTT; cdr3_aa: CASSVQNNSPLHF
v_call: TRBV27; j_call: TRBJ1-5; clone_size: .; d_call: TRBD1; cdr3_nt: TGTGCCAGCAGTTTATTTGGGACAGGGTTGCAGCCCCAGCATTTT; cdr3_aa: CASSLFGTGLQPQHF
v_call: TRBV18; j_call: TRBJ2-5; clone_size: .; d_call: .; cdr3_nt: TGTGCCAGCTCACCACCTACTCGGGAGACCCAGTACTTC; cdr3_aa: CASSPPTRETQYF
v_call: TRBV9; j_call: TRBJ2-7; clone_size: .; d_call: TRBD2; cdr3_nt: TGTGCCAGCAGCGGTATAGCGGGAGGGGTCCACGAGCAGTACTTC; cdr3_aa: CASSGIAGGVHEQYF
v_call: TRBV6-5; j_call: TRBJ1-5; clone_size: .; d_call: .; cdr3_nt: TGTGCCAGCAGTAGGGGGGGAAGCAATCAGCCCCAGCATTTT; cdr3_aa: CASSRGGSNQPQHF
v_call: TRBV7-2; j_call: TRBJ1-5; clone_size: .; d_call: TRBD1; cdr3_nt: TGTGCCAGCAGCCCCGGGACAGGGGGGCAGCCCCAGCATTTT; cdr3_aa: CASSPGTGGQPQHF
v_call: TRBV7-9; j_call: TRBJ2-3; clone_size: .; d_call: .; cdr3_nt: TGTGCCAGCAGCTTAGGGGTAACAGATACGCAGTATTTT; cdr3_aa: CASSLGVTDTQYF
v_call: TRBV5-4; j_call: TRBJ1-2; clone_size: .; d_call: .; cdr3_nt: TGTGCCAGCAGCGATGGGAAGTGGACCCAAAAAGCTTATGGCTACACCTTC; cdr3_aa: CASSDGKWTQKAYGYTF
v_call: TRBV7-2; j_call: TRBJ2-7; clone_size: .; d_call: .; cdr3_nt: TGTGCCAGCAGACGAGGCAGAGAGCCTGAGTACTTC; cdr3_aa: CASRRGREPEYF
v_call: TRBV5-1; j_call: TRBJ2-1; clone_size: few; d_call: TRBD2; cdr3_nt: TGCGCCAGCAGCCCAGCTAGCGGTCCCTACAATGAGCAGTTCTTC; cdr3_aa: CASSPASGPYNEQFF
v_call: TRBV5-6; j_call: TRBJ1-2; clone_size: .; d_call: .; cdr3_nt: TGTGCCAGCAGCTTATTACAGGGACCTGGCTACACCTTC; cdr3_aa: CASSLLQGPGYTF
v_call: TRBV25-1; j_call: TRBJ2-7; clone_size: .; d_call: .; cdr3_nt: TGTGCCAGCAGTGAATCTGGGGGCTACGAGCAGTACTTC; cdr3_aa: CASSESGGYEQYF
v_call: TRBV5-4; j_call: TRBJ1-3; clone_size: .; d_call: .; cdr3_nt: TGTGCCAGCAGCTTACAAGGGGGCTCTGGAAACACCATATATTTT; cdr3_aa: CASSLQGGSGNTIYF
v_call: TRBV5-1; j_call: TRBJ2-1; clone_size: .; d_call: .; cdr3_nt: TGCGCCAGCAGCACGGGATACAATGAGCAGTTCTTC; cdr3_aa: CASSTGYNEQFF
v_call: TRBV27; j_call: TRBJ2-7; clone_size: .; d_call: .; cdr3_nt: TGTGCCAGCACCCGGCCCGGGGGCGAGCAGTACTTC; cdr3_aa: CASTRPGGEQYF
v_call: TRBV11-2; j_call: TRBJ1-6; clone_size: .; d_call: .; cdr3_nt: TGTGCCAGCAGCCAAGAGAAGGGAGGCTCCTATAATTCACCCCTCCACTTT; cdr3_aa: CASSQEKGGSYNSPLHF
v_call: TRBV7-9; j_call: TRBJ1-2; clone_size: .; d_call: .; cdr3_nt: TGTGCCAGCAGCCCCGCAGGGTTTTTGGATGGCTACACCTTC; cdr3_aa: CASSPAGFLDGYTF